This TCR beta chain is drawn from a study of blood T cells in healthy people across ages. Germline CDR1 reads SGHVS; CDR2 reads FNYEAQ. The J segment lost 1 base and the V segment lost 1 base, leaving 22 bases of the junction unmatched. The CDR3 length is 21 residues. PCR was performed a second time for about 6 to 11 cycles using a sample-barcoded 5' primer and a J-beta primer mix. From the 5' RACE reads, TCRdb called clonotypes with MiXCR, one entry per CDR3 protein. The table shows fewer than 2 million distinct CDR3 sequences, with around 42% occurring only once. Researchers collected roughly 10 milliliters of peripheral blood from every single donor.

The V and J genes are TRBV7-6 and TRBJ2-7; 7 positions match TRBD1. The source of this sequence is a human donor in good health. Sequenced material: blood. The CDR3 spells CASSLGVSRGQRADPSYEQYF. The DNA of the CDR3 is TGTGCCAGCAGCTTAGGGGTAAGCAGGGGACAGAGAGCCGACCCTTCCTACGAGCAGTACTTC.